The 29 T cell receptor beta chains below come from one sample, sequenced in a study of blood T cell repertoires in COVID-19. Sequenced by immunoSEQ multiplex PCR; TCRdb stores in-frame clones only, minus some. The table has about 320,000 clones, roughly 90% seen once. Sample: PBMCs or T cells enriched from blood (not recorded which). The receptors were sampled from a woman between 25 and 40 years old who had been exposed to COVID-19.

The table lists this clone with a few counts. The V and J genes are TRBV27 and TRBJ2-1, with D maybe TRBD2 (5 bases). The V end lost 2 bases, the J end lost 8 bases, and 13 bases lay between the germline ends. CDR3 size: 14 residues. Germline lookup yields CDR1 MNHEY and CDR2 SMNVEV (reference sequence). The CDR3 bases are TGTGCCAGCAGTTTAGAGGGTGCGTACGATGAGCAGTTCTTC. It translates to CASSLEGAYDEQFF.

Here the CDR3 reads CASRLGTTSTDTQYF. The CDR3 region has the DNA TGTGCCAGCAGGCTCGGGACAACTAGCACAGATACGCAGTATTTT. The chain couples TRBV6-5 to TRBJ2-3; the D gene is possibly TRBD1 (6 bases). Trimming cost V 6 bases and J 0 bases, with 13 bases left between them. The CDR3 is 15 amino acids. Germline lookup yields CDR1 MNHEY and CDR2 SVGAGI.

V usage is TRBV19 and J usage is TRBJ2-1; 8 positions match TRBD2. Germline V gene lookup returns CDR1 LNHDA and CDR2 SQIVND (reference sequence). The CDR3 sequence is 13 residues long. The junction had 3 bases not matched to a gene; V was cut back by 5 bases and J by 6 bases. Here the CDR3 DNA reads TGTGCCAGTAGTCTAGCGGGTGGCAATGAGCAGTTCTTC. Protein sequence: CASSLAGGNEQFF.

V gene TRBV9 combines with J gene TRBJ2-3; 7 bases fit TRBD1. Germline V CDR1 and CDR2: SGDLS, YYNGEE. The CDR3 has 15 amino acids. V lost 2 bases and J lost 4; bases outside the gene matches: 7. The CDR3 DNA is TGTGCCAGCAGCGTTCAGGGGGTTGGCGCAGATACGCAGTATTTT. This codes for CASSVQGVGADTQYF.

The chain employs TRBV2 and TRBJ2-3, with 8 positions matching TRBD2. Germline lookup yields CDR1 SNHLY and CDR2 FYNNEI. This CDR3 region has 16 residues. Germline trimming cut 6 bases from V and 0 bases from J; bases unmatched to any gene: 8. The CDR3 sequence: CASRWPERESTDTQYF. The CDR3 DNA follows: TGTGCCAGCAGGTGGCCGGAGCGGGAGAGCACAGATACGCAGTATTTT.

The chain recombines TRBV18 with TRBJ2-1; 8 positions agree with TRBD1. CDR3 size: 15 residues. Trimming removed 2 bases from V and 4 bases from J; junction bases left unmatched: 4. Germline CDR1 reads KGHSH; CDR2 reads LQKENI. CDR3 residues: CASSPMRQGYNEQFF. Written as DNA, the CDR3 is TGTGCCAGCTCACCAATGAGACAGGGGTACAATGAGCAGTTCTTC.

The CDR3 spells CASIPPKREKAFF. CDR3 nucleotide sequence: TGTGCCAGCATCCCCCCCAAGCGGGAGAAAGCTTTCTTT. The chain uses TRBV27 and TRBJ1-1; D is ambiguous. This CDR3 comprises 13 residues. V was pared by 7 bases and J by 9 bases, with 18 bases between. Germline V gene lookup returns CDR1 MNHEY and CDR2 SMNVEV (reference sequence).

The CDR3 spells CASTQGSGGPNEQFF. The CDR3 DNA is TGCGCCAGCACCCAAGGCAGCGGGGGGCCCAATGAGCAGTTCTTC. The chain couples TRBV5-1 to TRBJ2-1; the match to TRBD2 covers 9 bases. Germline V gene data show CDR1 as SGHRS and CDR2 as YFSETQ. The length of the CDR3 is 15 residues. Germline trimming cut 6 bases from V and 6 bases from J; bases unmatched to any gene: 10.

The chain combines TRBV18 with TRBJ1-1, with a weak D call TRBD1 (6 bases). CDR3 length: 18 amino acids. The germline CDR1 and CDR2 sequences are KGHSH and LQKENI. Trimming shortened V by 3 bases and J by 0 bases, and 20 bases separated the two germline ends. The CDR3 is CASSPAQPGDLMNTEAFF. DNA for the CDR3: TGTGCCAGCTCACCCGCGCAACCAGGGGATCTCATGAACACTGAAGCTTTCTTT.

This clone came up once. This sequence joins TRBV9 and TRBJ2-7, with D unresolved. The CDR3 sequence is 15 residues long. Trimming cost V 4 bases and J 7 bases, with 21 bases left between them. Germline V gene lookup returns CDR1 SGDLS and CDR2 YYNGEE. The CDR3 loop is CASSSHGYGSGEQYF. Written as DNA, the CDR3 is TGTGCCAGCAGCTCACATGGGTACGGGTCCGGGGAGCAGTACTTC.

The V gene is TRBV7-9, the J gene TRBJ1-4, with D maybe TRBD1 (5 bases). Germline loops: CDR1 SEHNR, CDR2 FQNEAQ (reference sequence). Trimming removed 8 bases at V and 2 bases at J, with 15 bases between. The CDR3 is made up of 15 amino acids. This CDR3 is CASRPVGGTNEKLFF. CDR3 DNA: TGTGCCAGCCGCCCGGTCGGGGGGACTAATGAAAAACTGTTTTTT.

As regards this clone: The DNA is omitted, as the CDR3 cannot be located on it reliably, and the CDR3 follows TCRdb's listing. This chain links TRBV21-1 with TRBJ1-3; the D segment call TRBD1 is taken from the table without a DNA check. TRBV21-1 is termed a pseudogene. A total of 12 residues make up the CDR3, ends included. This CDR3 is CASWGHGNTIYF.

The gene calls are TRBV19 and TRBJ2-4, with 7 bases matching TRBD2. CDR1 and CDR2 from the germline V gene are LNHDA and SQIVND (reference sequence). The CDR3 length is 15 residues. The V gene end was trimmed by 6 bases and the J gene end by 1 base; junction bases not matched to a gene: 6. CDR3 amino acids: CASSELGGAKNIQYF. Here the CDR3 DNA reads TGTGCCAGTAGCGAACTCGGGGGGGCCAAAAACATTCAGTACTTC.

The chain is built from TRBV6-5 and TRBJ1-2, with D possibly TRBD1 on 6 matching bases. In germline, CDR1 is MNHEY, CDR2 SVGAGI. The CDR3 runs 14 residues. Trimming pared 2 bases from V and 0 bases from J, leaving 7 bases between. The CDR3 DNA is TGTGCCAGCAGTTACCGGACAGCTAACTATGGCTACACCTTC. Translating it yields CASSYRTANYGYTF.

The CDR3 is CASSWWTSDYNEQFF. The CDR3 bases are TGTGCCAGCAGCTGGTGGACTAGCGATTACAATGAGCAGTTCTTC. The chain combines TRBV11-2 with TRBJ2-1; 9 nucleotides align to TRBD2. Germline CDR1 is SGHAT and CDR2 is FQNNGV. The CDR3 extends over 15 amino acids. J lost 4 bases, V lost 4 bases, and 5 bases had no gene match.

This clone has only one observation. For the CDR3, the DNA is TGTGCCAGCAGCTTACAGGGGGAGGCTTTCTTT. Residues: CASSLQGEAFF. V gene TRBV7-9 combines with J gene TRBJ1-1; TRBD1 aligns across 7 bases. J lost 11 bases, V lost 2 bases, and 2 bases had no gene match. Germline loops: CDR1 SEHNR, CDR2 FQNEAQ (reference sequence). The CDR3 is made up of 11 amino acids. Full variable domain (rest looked up from reference TRBV7-9 and TRBJ1-1): DTGVSQNPRHKITKRGQNVTFRCDPISEHNRLYWYRQTLGQGPEFLTYFQNEAQLEKSRLLSDRFSAERPKGSFSTLEIQRTEQGDSAMYLCASSLQGEAFFGQGTRLTVV.

This chain connects TRBV19 to TRBJ1-2, with D possibly matching TRBD1 (6 bases). Trimming removed 10 bases at V and 8 bases at J, with 20 bases between. This CDR3 contains 13 residues. Per germline, CDR1 LNHDA and CDR2 SQIVND (reference sequence). The CDR3 bases are TGTGCCACCAGAAGGGGGTCCCCAGGGGGCTACACCTTC. This sequence encodes CATRRGSPGGYTF.

The V call is TRBV7-2, the J call TRBJ1-2, with D uncertain. CDR3 size: 15 residues. The germline V and J ends were trimmed by 3 bases and 3 bases, with 14 bases remaining between them. Germline CDR1 and CDR2: SGHTA and FQGNSA. CDR3 sequence (DNA): TGTGCCAGCAGCTTTTCAAGCCCCATCCACTATGGCTACACCTTC. The encoded protein is CASSFSSPIHYGYTF.

In this sample, this clone turned up once. This chain uses TRBV6-5 with TRBJ1-1; D possibly corresponds to TRBD1 (5 bases). Trimming took off 0 bases at V and 5 bases at J, with 16 bases between the two ends. The CDR3 contains 16 residues. CDR1 and CDR2 from the germline V gene are MNHEY and SVGAGI. The CDR3 spells CASSYSTVQGYTEAFF. In DNA form, the CDR3 reads TGTGCCAGCAGTTACTCGACAGTGCAGGGATATACTGAAGCTTTCTTT.

This clone has just one count. This sequence joins TRBV6-1 and TRBJ1-2, with D possibly matching TRBD1 (6 bases). V lost 2 bases and J 6 bases, leaving 16 bases between the germline ends. This CDR3 region has 15 residues. Germline assignment: CDR1 MNHNS and CDR2 SASEGT. The CDR3 DNA reads as TGTGCCAGCAGTGAAACCCACAGGGAAACCAATGGCTACACCTTC. It specifies CASSETHRETNGYTF.

The rearrangement joins TRBV9 to TRBJ1-2, with no clear D. Germline CDR1 reads SGDLS; CDR2 reads YYNGEE. The CDR3 has 13 amino acids. The V gene lost 2 bases and the J gene lost 3 bases, with 8 bases spanning the gap. This chain's CDR3 is CASSVERDYGYTF. The CDR3 DNA reads as TGTGCCAGCAGCGTTGAGCGCGACTATGGCTACACCTTC.

The chain employs TRBV4-2 and TRBJ1-1; D may be TRBD1 (6 bases). The CDR3 sequence is 15 residues long. Per germline, CDR1 LGHNA and CDR2 YNFKEQ. V shed 1 base and J shed 8 bases, with 17 bases lying between them. CDR3 coding DNA: TGTGCCAGCAGCCAAGTAATGGGCAGGGGAAGGGAAGCTTTCTTT. It yields the protein CASSQVMGRGREAFF.

The chain has TRBV9 and TRBJ1-1, with 9 bases lining up with TRBD1. Trimming at V came to 3 bases and at J to 3 bases, leaving 3 bases not matched to a gene. CDR1 is SGDLS and CDR2 is YYNGEE in the germline V gene. The CDR3 totals 14 residues. The CDR3 sequence is CASSARDRDTEAFF. CDR3 DNA sequence: TGTGCCAGCAGCGCCCGGGACAGGGACACTGAAGCTTTCTTT.

In this sample, this clone turned up once. The chain uses TRBV29-1 and TRBJ2-3; D is perhaps TRBD2 (6 bases). CDR1 and CDR2 (germline): SQVTM, ANQGSEA. The ends were cut back, 1 base at V and 4 bases at J, with 15 bases in the middle. There are 15 residues in the CDR3. In nucleotides, the CDR3 is TGCAGCGTTGAAGGGGATAGGAGGGCGGCAGATACGCAGTATTTT. It translates to CSVEGDRRAADTQYF.

J is TRBJ2-1 and V is TRBV24-1, with D perhaps matching TRBD2 (6 bases). The germline V gene has CDR1 KGHDR and CDR2 SFDVKD. The CDR3 runs to 12 residues. The V end was cut by 4 bases, the J end by 6 bases, with 6 bases between. CDR3 sequence reads: CATSEGGNEQFF. The CDR3 nucleotides are TGTGCCACCAGTGAGGGGGGCAATGAGCAGTTCTTC.

The V and J genes are TRBV30 and TRBJ1-3; D gene unclear. Germline loops: CDR1 GTSNPN, CDR2 SVGIG (reference sequence). Trimming took 3 bases from V and 2 from J, leaving 14 bases between them. The CDR3 loop spans 15 amino acids. CDR3 amino acids: CAWRPSWLTGNTIYF. As DNA, the CDR3 is TGTGCCTGGAGGCCCTCGTGGCTTACTGGAAACACCATATATTTT.

The chain recombines TRBV21-1 with TRBJ1-6; TRBD1, the table's D call, lacks a check against the DNA. TRBV21-1 is an annotated pseudogene. This CDR3 has 13 residues. As DNA, the CDR3 is TGTGCCAGCATCAGGGTTTATAATTCACCCCTCCACTTT. The encoded protein is CASIRVYNSPLHF.

The chain couples TRBV15 to TRBJ1-4, with a possible D match to TRBD1 (6 bases). V was shortened by 5 bases and J by 0 bases, with 13 bases between the two germline ends. The CDR3 loop spans 16 amino acids. Germline assignment: CDR1 LNHNV and CDR2 YYDKDF (reference sequence). In nucleotides, the CDR3 is TGTGCCACCAGCCGAGGGGGAGGAGCAACTAATGAAAAACTGTTTTTT. This translates into CATSRGGGATNEKLFF.

This clone appeared once. The chain combines TRBV19 with TRBJ2-1; no definite D call. This CDR3 contains 13 residues. V shed 7 bases and J shed 4 bases, with 11 bases lying between them. Germline V gives CDR1 LNHDA, CDR2 SQIVND (reference sequence). The CDR3 sequence: CASKHKQYNEQFF. Written as DNA, the CDR3 is TGTGCCAGTAAACATAAACAATACAATGAGCAGTTCTTC. The variable domain in full, with the rest retrieved from reference TRBV19 and TRBJ2-1, is DGGITQSPKYLFRKEGQNVTLSCEQNLNHDAMYWYRQDPGQGLRLIYYSQIVNDFQKGDIAEGYSVSREKKESFPLTVTSAQKNPTAFYLCASKHKQYNEQFFGPGTRLTVL.